This T cell receptor beta chain was sequenced in a study of regulatory T cells in long-lasting Graves disease. Study as a whole: Antithyroid drugs had been taken by newly diagnosed Graves' patients for under 3 months. General study findings and limits: With a few thousand shared public clonotypes, persistent patients exceeded new patients, who shared around 970.

The TCR beta library used iRepertoire HTBI primers with Arm-PCR amplification of CDR3. TCRdb redid the calling of the multiplex PCR reads with MiXCR, one entry per CDR3 protein. The table lists approximately 540,000 distinct CDR3 sequences, about 12% of them singletons. Time point described: newly diagnosed GD, antithyroid drugs for less than 3 months. Researchers made the TCR library from RNA that was extracted from PBMCs. There are a few counts of this clonotype. Antigen: not known. These data are also associated with another study on T cells in Graves' hyperthyroidism and ophthalmopathy. That source adds: Most clonotypes expanded in the thyroid (above 0.001) were also present in blood. Researchers report that a 13 V-J model separated ophthalmopathy from stable hyperthyroidism.

The sequence derives from a woman in her twenties or thirties with Graves disease. Sequences were derived from peripheral blood mononuclear cells (PBMCs), sampled at new diagnosis, from a patient treated with antithyroid drugs.

The CDR3 protein is CASSQDGKGGYTF. CDR3 DNA sequence: TGCGCCAGCAGCCAAGACGGCAAGGGTGGCTACACCTTC. The chain combines TRBV4-3 with TRBJ1-2, with no clear D. CDR3 length: 13 residues. Looked up from germline, CDR1 is LGHNA and CDR2 is YSLEER. The ends were cut back, 0 bases at V and 7 bases at J, with 9 bases in the middle.